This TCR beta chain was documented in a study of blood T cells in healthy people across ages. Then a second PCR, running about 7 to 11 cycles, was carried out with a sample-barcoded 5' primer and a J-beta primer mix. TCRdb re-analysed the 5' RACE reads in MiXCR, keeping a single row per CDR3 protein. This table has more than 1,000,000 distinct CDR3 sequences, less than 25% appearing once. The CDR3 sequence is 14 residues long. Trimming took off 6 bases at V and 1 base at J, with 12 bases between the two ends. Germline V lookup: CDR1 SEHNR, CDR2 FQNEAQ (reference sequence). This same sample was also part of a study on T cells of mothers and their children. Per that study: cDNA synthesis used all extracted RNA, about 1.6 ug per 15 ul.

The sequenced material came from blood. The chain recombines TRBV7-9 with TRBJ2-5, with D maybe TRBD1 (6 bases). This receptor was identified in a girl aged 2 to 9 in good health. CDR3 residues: CASSPDSSQETQYF. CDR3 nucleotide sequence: TGTGCCAGCAGTCCGGACAGCTCCCAAGAGACCCAGTACTTC. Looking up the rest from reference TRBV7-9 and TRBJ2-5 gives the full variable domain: DTGVSQNPRHKITKRGQNVTFRCDPISEHNRLYWYRQTLGQGPEFLTYFQNEAQLEKSRLLSDRFSAERPKGSFSTLEIQRTEQGDSAMYLCASSPDSSQETQYFGPGTRLLVL.